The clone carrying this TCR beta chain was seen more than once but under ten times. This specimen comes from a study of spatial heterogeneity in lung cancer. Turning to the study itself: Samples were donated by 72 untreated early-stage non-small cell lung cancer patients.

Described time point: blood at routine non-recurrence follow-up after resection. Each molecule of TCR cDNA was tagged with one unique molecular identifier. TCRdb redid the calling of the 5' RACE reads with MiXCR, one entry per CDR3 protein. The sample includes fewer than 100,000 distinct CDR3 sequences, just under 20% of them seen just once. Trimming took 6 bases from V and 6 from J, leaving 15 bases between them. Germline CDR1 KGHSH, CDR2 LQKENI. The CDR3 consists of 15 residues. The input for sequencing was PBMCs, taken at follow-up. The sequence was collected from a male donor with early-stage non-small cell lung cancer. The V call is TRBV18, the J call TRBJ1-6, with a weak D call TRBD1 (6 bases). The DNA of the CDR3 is TGTGCCAGCTCTGATAACAGGGCTGGTAATTCACCCCTCCACTTT. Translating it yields CASSDNRAGNSPLHF.